This T cell receptor beta chain was sequenced in a study of Ad26.COV2.S vaccination and SARS-CoV-2 variants. Turning to the study itself: The donor belonged to the COV1001 Ad26.COV2.S trial arm. Participants got Ad26.COV2.S intramuscularly, once or twice 56 days apart.

The CDR3 extends over 14 amino acids. Trimming took off 1 base at V and 6 bases at J, with 12 bases between the two ends. CDR1 is SGHTA and CDR2 is FQGNSA in the germline V gene. Treatment specified: some 20 received Ad26.COV2.S at low or high dose, single or two shots; about 5 received placebo; per-sample allocation not given. Day 63 following the first vaccine or placebo injection was when the samples were taken. Adults aged 18-55 years in Boston included the donor. The shot given was an Ad26 vector that makes Wuhan-strain SARS-CoV-2 spike. Only in-frame clones appear in the TCRdb table, and some are missing; sequencing was by immunoSEQ multiplex PCR. The sample carries 410,000 or so clones, 92% recorded once.

This receptor was identified in a person between 18 and 65 years old who received the Ad26.COV2.S COVID-19 vaccine or a placebo. The chain combines TRBV7-2 with TRBJ1-1; a weak D match, TRBD1 (6 bases). This sample comprised peripheral blood, obtained in a trial of Ad26.COV2.S vaccine versus placebo. The CDR3 protein is CASSLGGGTPEAFF. Here the CDR3 DNA reads TGTGCCAGCAGCTTAGGAGGGGGGACCCCTGAAGCTTTCTTT.